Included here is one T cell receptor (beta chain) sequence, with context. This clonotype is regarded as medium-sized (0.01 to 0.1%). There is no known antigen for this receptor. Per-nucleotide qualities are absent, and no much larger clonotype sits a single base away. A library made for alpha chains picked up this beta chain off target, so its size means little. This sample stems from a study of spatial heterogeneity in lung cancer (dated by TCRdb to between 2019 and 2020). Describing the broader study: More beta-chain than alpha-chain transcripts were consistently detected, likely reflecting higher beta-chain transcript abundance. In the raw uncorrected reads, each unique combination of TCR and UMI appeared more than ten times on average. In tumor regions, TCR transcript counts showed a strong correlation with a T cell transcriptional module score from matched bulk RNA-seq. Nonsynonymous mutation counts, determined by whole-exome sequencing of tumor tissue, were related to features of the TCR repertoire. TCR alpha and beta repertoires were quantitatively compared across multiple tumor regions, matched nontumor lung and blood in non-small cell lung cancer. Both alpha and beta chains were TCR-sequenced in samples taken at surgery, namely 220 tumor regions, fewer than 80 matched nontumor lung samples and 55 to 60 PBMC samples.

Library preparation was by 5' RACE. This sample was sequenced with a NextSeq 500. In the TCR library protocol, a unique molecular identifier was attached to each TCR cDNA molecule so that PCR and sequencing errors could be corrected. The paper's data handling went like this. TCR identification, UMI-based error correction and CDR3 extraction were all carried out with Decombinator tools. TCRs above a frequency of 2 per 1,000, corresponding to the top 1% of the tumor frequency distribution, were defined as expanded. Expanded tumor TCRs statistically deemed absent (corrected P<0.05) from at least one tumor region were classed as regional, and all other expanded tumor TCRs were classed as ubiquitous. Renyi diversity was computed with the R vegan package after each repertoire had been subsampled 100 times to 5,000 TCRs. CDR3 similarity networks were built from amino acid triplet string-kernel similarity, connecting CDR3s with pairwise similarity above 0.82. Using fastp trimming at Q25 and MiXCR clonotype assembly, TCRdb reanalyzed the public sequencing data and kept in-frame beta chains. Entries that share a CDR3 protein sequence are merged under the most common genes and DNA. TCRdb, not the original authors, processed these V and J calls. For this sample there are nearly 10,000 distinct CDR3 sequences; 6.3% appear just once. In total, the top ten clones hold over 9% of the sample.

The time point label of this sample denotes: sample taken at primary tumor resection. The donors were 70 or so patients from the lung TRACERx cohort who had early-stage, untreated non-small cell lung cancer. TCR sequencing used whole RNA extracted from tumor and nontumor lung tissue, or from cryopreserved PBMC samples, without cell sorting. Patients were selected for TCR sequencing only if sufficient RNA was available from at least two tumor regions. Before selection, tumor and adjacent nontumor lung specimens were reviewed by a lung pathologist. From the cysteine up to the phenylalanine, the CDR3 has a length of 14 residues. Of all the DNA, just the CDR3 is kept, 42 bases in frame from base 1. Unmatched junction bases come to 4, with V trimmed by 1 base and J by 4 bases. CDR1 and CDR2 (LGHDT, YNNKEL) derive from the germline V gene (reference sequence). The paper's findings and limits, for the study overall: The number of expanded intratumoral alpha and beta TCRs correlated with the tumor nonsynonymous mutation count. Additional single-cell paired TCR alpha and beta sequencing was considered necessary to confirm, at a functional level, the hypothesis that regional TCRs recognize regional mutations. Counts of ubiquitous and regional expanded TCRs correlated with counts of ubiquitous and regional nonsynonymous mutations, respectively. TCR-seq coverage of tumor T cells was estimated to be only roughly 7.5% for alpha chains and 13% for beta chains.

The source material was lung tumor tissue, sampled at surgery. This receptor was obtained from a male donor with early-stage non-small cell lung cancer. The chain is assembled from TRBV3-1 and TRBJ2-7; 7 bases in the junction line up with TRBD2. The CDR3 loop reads CASSQVGRRYEQYF. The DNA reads TGTGCCAGCAGCCAAGTCGGGAGGAGGTACGAGCAGTACTTC.